This TCR beta chain was profiled in a study of blood T cells in healthy people across ages (dated by TCRdb to about 2015). For the study in its entirety: Template switching captured roughly one uniquely barcoded TCR beta cDNA molecule per two T cells in model experiments. Age-related changes in TCR beta repertoire diversity were measured in the study by deep sequencing normalized with unique cDNA molecular identifiers. The donors were split into four age groups: young (average approximately 16 years), middle-aged (more than 35), aged (approximately 60) and long-lived (more than 80). To avoid experimental bias, donors of different ages were randomly spread across the sequencing lanes. Two additional independent replicas of 1 million unique cDNA reads from the same blood draw were analyzed for two donors (one aged 18 to 29 and one aged 80 or older).

The donors were roughly 40 Caucasian individuals from Russia, aged roughly 6 to 90 years, who were systemically healthy. Each donor gave roughly 11 milliliters of peripheral blood, drawn into EDTA-treated Vacutainer tubes. Ficoll-Paque density-gradient centrifugation was used to isolate PBMCs, with at least 6.5 million obtained per sample. Total RNA was extracted from PBMCs with Trizol reagent, with at least 6 micrograms obtained per sample. For every donor, an aliquot of PBMCs went through flow cytometry to measure the percentages of naive CD45RAhigh/CD27high T cells. Receptor amplification or capture employed 5' RACE. TCRdb lists the instrument as Illumina HiSeq 2500. A second 7 to 11 cycle PCR used a sample-barcoded 5' primer and a J-beta primer mix. A template-switch 5' adaptor carrying 12 random nucleotides introduced a unique molecular identifier onto each TCR beta cDNA molecule. Each sample yielded at least 3 million CDR3-containing paired-end reads. All of the RNA was converted into first-strand cDNA using the Mint cDNA synthesis kit, with a TRBC-specific oligonucleotide serving as the primer. Following uracil-DNA glycosylase treatment, a first 18-cycle PCR with universal primers M1SS and BC2_uni_R was performed on all cDNA. The paper's processing steps were these. For normalization, 1 million high-quality reads were randomly selected from each sample, with every read carrying a distinct molecular identifier. Reads sharing molecular identifiers were discarded rather than binned into consensus sequences. CDR3 identification, clonotype clustering and error correction used MiTCR with a Q25 quality threshold and the strictest error-elimination algorithm. A nonparametric unseen species model using Euler transformation provided a lower-bound estimate of total TCR beta diversity. TCRdb itself trimmed the public reads at Q25 with fastp, ran MiXCR and retained productive beta chains. Identical CDR3 protein sequences are pooled into one entry, listed with their most common genes and DNA. In this record, the V and J calls reflect TCRdb's handling and not the investigators' own analysis. The sample table lists approximately 1,000,000 distinct CDR3 sequences, roughly two fifths of them with a count of one. Jointly, the top ten make up around 14% of the sample.

The germline V gene supplies CDR1 MNHNS and CDR2 SASEGT. The CDR3 starts with the cysteine, ends with the phenylalanine, and has 13 residues. This entry keeps only the CDR3 DNA: 39 bases, framed from base 1. Broad study findings and their caveats: The percentage of naive T cells measured by flow cytometry correlated strongly with observed TCR beta diversity. Because the CMV infection status of the donors was unknown, age-related changes in expanded clonotypes may potentially have been confounded. Compared with the aged group, the long-lived group had more naive CD4+ T cells, fewer expanded clones and increased TCR diversity, a pattern suggesting age selection. Because profiling used bulk unsorted PBMCs, naive and antigen-experienced compartments could not be compared conclusively. As age increased, observed TCR beta diversity per million T cells dropped in a roughly linear way, and a significant reduction was already evident by age about 40. Estimates of total diversity based on one million sequenced T cells were regarded as lower bounds and as underestimates.

In the case of this clonotype: Its cognate antigen has yet to be identified. A much larger clone is a single base away; this may be a read error.

The clonotype comes from a man aged 18 to 30 in good health. The sample consisted of blood. The V and J segments used are TRBV6-1 and TRBJ1-1; the D gene is unclear. The CDR3 region has the sequence CAISEGPWTEAFF. The sequenced DNA is TGTGCCATCAGTGAGGGCCCCTGGACTGAAGCTTTCTTT.